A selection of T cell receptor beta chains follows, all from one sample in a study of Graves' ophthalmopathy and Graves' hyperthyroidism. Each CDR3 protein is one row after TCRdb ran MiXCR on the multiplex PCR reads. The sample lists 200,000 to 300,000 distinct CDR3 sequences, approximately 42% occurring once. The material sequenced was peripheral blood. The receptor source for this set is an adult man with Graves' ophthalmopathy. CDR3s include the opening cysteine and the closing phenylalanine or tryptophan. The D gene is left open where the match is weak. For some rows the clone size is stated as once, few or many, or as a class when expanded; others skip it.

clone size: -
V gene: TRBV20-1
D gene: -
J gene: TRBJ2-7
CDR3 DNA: TGCAGTGCTAGAGATCTTTCCAGGGTATTCCACGAGCAGTACTTC
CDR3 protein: CSARDLSRVFHEQYF

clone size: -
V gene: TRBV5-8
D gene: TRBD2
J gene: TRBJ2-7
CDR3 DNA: TGTGCCAGCAGCTTGCTGGCGGGAGGGCCCGCCGAGCAGTACTTC
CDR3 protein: CASSLLAGGPAEQYF

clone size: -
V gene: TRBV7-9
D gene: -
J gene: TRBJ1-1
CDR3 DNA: TGTGTGGTGCGCGGTGGGAACACTGAAGCTTTCTTT
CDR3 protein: CVVRGGNTEAFF

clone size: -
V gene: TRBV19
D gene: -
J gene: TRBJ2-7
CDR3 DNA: TGTGCCAGTAGTCCCACCCGGACCGGCGAGCAGTACTTC
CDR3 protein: CASSPTRTGEQYF

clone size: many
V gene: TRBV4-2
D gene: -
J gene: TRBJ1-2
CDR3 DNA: TGTGCCAGCAGCCAAGTTGGAAACTATGGCTACACCTTC
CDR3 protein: CASSQVGNYGYTF

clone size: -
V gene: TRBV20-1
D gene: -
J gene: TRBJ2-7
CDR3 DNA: TGCAGTGCTAGAGAGCAGGGGAGCCTCTACGAGCAGTACTTC
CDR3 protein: CSAREQGSLYEQYF

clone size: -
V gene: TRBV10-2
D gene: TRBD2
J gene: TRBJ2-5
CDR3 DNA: TGCGCCAGCAGTGGAACTAGCGGGAGCCTGAGGGAGACCCAGCACTTC
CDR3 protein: CASSGTSGSLRETQHF

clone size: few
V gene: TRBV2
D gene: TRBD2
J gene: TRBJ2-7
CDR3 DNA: TGTGCCAGCAGGTTGGGACTAGCGGGGATGGCCTACGAGCAGTACTTC
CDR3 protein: CASRLGLAGMAYEQYF

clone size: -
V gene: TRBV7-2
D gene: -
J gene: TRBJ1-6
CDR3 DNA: TGTGCCAGCAGTAGCGCGGTCCGGGATTCACCCCTCCACTTT
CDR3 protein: CASSSAVRDSPLHF

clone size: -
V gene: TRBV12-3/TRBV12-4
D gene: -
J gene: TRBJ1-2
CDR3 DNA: TGTGCCAGCAGTGGGGAAGACTATGGCTACACCTTC
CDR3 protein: CASSGEDYGYTF

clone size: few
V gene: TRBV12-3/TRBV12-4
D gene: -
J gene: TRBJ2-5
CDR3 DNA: TGTGCCAGCAGTTTGTCGTACTCCCGGGAGACCCAGTACTTC
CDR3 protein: CASSLSYSRETQYF

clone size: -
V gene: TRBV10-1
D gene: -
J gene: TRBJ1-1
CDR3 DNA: TGCGCCAGCAGTGGGGGGGCGTCGGACACTGAAGCTTTCTTT
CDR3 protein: CASSGGASDTEAFF

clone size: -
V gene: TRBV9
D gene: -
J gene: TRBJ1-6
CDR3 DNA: TGTGCCAGCAGCGTAGGTCACACCCATTTT
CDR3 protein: CASSVGHTHF

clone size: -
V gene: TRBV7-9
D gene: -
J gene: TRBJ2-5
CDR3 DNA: TGTGCCAGCAGCTTATCGCAATGGGGCACAGATACGCAGTACTTC
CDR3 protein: CASSLSQWGTDTQYF

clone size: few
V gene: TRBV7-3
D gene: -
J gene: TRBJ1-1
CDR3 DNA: TGTGCCAGCAGCCGGGGAGGGGGCACTGAAGCTTTCTTT
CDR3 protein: CASSRGGGTEAFF

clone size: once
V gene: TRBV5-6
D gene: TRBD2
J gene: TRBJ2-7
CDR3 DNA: TGTGCCAGCAGGGTCGGGCCTAGCGGGAGTTACGAGCAGTACTTC
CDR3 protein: CASRVGPSGSYEQYF

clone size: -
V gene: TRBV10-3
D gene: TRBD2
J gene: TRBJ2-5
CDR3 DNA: TGTGCCATCAGTGAGGGGGAGGGGGAGACCCAGTACTTC
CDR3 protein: CAISEGEGETQYF

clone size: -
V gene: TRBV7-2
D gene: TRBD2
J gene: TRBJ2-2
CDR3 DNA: TGTGCCAGCAGAGCGGGAGTAACCGGGGAGCTGTTTTTT
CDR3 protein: CASRAGVTGELFF

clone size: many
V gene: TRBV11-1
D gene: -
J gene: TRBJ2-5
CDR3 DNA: TGTGCCAGCAGCTTAGAGCAGCAAGAGACCCAGTACTTC
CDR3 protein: CASSLEQQETQYF

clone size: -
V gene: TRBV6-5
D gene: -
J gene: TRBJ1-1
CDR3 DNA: TGTGCCAGCAGGGACAGACTGAACACTGAAGCTTTCTTT
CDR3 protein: CASRDRLNTEAFF

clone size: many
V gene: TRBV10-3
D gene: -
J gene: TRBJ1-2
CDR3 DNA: TGTGCCATCATGGCATTCTATGGCTACACCTTC
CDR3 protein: CAIMAFYGYTF

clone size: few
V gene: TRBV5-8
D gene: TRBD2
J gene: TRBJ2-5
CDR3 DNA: TGTGCCAGCAGCTCGGGACTAGCGTCAGAGACCCAGTACTTC
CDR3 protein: CASSSGLASETQYF

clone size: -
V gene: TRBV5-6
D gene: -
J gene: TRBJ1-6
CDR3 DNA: TGTGCCAGCACCTTGTCTTGGGGGGCGAATTCACCCCTCCACTTT
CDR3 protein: CASTLSWGANSPLHF

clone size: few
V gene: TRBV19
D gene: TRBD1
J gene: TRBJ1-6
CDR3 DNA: TGTGCCAGTAGTATCAAGCAGGGGGGTAATTCACCCCTCCACTTT
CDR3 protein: CASSIKQGGNSPLHF

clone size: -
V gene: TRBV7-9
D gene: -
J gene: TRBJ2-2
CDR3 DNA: TGTGCCAGCACCGACGGCGGGGAGCTGTTTTTT
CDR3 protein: CASTDGGELFF

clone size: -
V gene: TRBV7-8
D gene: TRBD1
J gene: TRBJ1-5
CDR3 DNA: TGTGCCAGCAGTTTAAGCTTGACAGGGGATGGTGGGGATCAGCCCCAGCATTTT
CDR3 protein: CASSLSLTGDGGDQPQHF

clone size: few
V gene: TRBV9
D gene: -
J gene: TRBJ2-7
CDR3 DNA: TGTGCCAGCAGCGTAGGGTTGGGAGTCTCCTACGAGCAGTACTTC
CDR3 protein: CASSVGLGVSYEQYF

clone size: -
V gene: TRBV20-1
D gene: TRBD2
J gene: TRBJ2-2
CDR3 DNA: TGCAGTGCTAGAGCCGCCCTAGCGGGAGAATTGGCCGGGGAGCTGTTTTTT
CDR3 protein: CSARAALAGELAGELFF

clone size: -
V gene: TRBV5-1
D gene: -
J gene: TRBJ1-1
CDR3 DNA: TGCGCCAGCAGCTTGGCGGTGATGAACACTGAAGCTTTCTTT
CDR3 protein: CASSLAVMNTEAFF

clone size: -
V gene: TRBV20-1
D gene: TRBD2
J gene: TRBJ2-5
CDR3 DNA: TGCAGTGCTAGAGTCGGAGCTAGCGGGAGGACTCAAGAGACCCAGTACTTC
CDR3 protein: CSARVGASGRTQETQYF

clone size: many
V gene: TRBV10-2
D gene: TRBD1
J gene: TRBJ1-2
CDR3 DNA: TGCGCCAGCAGTCTCACAGGGGCGTGGGGCTATGGCTACACCTTC
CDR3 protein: CASSLTGAWGYGYTF

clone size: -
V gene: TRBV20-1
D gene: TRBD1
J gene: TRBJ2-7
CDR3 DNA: TGCAGTGCCAGGTGGACAGGGAGCTCCTACGAGCAGTACTTC
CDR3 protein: CSARWTGSSYEQYF

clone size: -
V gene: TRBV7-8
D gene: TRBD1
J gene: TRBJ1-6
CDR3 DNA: TGTGCCAGCAGCTTACCCCCGTGGACAGGGCGCTCCTATAATTCACCCCTCCACTTT
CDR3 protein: CASSLPPWTGRSYNSPLHF

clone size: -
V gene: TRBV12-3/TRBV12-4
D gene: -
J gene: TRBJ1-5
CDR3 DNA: TGTGCCAGCAGTACCACCGGCCGGCAGCCCCAGCATTTT
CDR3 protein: CASSTTGRQPQHF

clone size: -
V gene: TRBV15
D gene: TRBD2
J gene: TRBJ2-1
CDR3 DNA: TGTGCCACCAGCAGAGGCGTCGGGAGGACCAATGAGCAGTTCTTC
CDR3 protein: CATSRGVGRTNEQFF

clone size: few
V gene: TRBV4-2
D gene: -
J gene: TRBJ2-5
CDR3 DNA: TGTGCCAGCAGCCAAGATCGGGGCAGGGGAGGGGAGACCCAGTACTTC
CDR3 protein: CASSQDRGRGGETQYF

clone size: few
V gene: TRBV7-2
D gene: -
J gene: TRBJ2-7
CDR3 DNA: TGTGCCAGCAGCCCTCGGACGGTCTCCTACGAGCAGTACTTC
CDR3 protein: CASSPRTVSYEQYF

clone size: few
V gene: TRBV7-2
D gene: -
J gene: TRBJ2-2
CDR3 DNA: TGTGCCAGCAGCTCCCTGGGTAACACCGGGGAGCTGTTTTTT
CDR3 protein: CASSSLGNTGELFF

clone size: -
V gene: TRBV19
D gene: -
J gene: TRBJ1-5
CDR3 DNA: TGTGCCAGTAGTGCCAGGGCAGGGGAGAGCAATCAGCCCCAGCATTTT
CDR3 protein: CASSARAGESNQPQHF

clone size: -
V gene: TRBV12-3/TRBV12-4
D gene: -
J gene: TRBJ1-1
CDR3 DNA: TGTGCCAGCAGTTTGGAGCGAATTAAAGCTTTCTTT
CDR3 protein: CASSLERIKAFF

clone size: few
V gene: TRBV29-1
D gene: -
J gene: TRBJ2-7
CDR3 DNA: TGCAGCGTTTCGGAAGGTTACGAGCAGTACTTC
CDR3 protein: CSVSEGYEQYF

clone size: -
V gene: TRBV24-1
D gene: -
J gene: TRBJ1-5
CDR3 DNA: TGTGCCACCAGTGATTTGAGCTCCTTGAGTGGCAATCAGCCCCAGCATTTT
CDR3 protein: CATSDLSSLSGNQPQHF

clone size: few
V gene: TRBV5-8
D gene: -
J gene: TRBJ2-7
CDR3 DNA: TGTGCCAGCGGCTCGGCCCAGCAGTACTTC
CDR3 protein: CASGSAQQYF

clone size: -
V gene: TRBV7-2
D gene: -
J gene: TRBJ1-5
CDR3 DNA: TGTGCCAGCAGCTTATTCGGGGATCGGAATCAGCCCCAGCATTTT
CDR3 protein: CASSLFGDRNQPQHF

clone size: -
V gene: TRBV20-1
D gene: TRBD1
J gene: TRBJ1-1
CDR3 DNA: TGCAGTGCTAGGGTAGGGGGCAATGAAGCTTTCTTT
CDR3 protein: CSARVGGNEAFF

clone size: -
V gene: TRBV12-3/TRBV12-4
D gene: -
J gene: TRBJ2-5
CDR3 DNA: TGTGCCAGCAGTTTTCGGCAGACAGAGACCCAGTACTTC
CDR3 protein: CASSFRQTETQYF